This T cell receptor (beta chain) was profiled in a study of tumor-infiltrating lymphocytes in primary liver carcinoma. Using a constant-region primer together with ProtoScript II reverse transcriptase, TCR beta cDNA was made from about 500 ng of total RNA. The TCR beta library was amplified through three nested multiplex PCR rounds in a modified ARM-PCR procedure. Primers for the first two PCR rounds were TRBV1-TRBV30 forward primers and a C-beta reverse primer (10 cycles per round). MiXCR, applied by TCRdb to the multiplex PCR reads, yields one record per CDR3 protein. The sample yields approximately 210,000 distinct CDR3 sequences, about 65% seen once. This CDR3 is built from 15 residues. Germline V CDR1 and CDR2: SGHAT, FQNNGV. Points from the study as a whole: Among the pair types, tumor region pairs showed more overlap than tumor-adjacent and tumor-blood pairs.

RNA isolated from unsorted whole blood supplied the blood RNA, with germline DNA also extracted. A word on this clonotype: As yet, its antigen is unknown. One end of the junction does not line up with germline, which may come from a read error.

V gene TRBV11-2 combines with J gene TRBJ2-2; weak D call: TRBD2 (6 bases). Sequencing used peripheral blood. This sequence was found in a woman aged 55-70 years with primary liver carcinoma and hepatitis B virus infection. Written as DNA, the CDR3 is TGTGCCAGCAGCTATCTCAGGGCTGTTGGCGGGGAGTTGTTTTTT. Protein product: CASSYLRAVGGELFF.